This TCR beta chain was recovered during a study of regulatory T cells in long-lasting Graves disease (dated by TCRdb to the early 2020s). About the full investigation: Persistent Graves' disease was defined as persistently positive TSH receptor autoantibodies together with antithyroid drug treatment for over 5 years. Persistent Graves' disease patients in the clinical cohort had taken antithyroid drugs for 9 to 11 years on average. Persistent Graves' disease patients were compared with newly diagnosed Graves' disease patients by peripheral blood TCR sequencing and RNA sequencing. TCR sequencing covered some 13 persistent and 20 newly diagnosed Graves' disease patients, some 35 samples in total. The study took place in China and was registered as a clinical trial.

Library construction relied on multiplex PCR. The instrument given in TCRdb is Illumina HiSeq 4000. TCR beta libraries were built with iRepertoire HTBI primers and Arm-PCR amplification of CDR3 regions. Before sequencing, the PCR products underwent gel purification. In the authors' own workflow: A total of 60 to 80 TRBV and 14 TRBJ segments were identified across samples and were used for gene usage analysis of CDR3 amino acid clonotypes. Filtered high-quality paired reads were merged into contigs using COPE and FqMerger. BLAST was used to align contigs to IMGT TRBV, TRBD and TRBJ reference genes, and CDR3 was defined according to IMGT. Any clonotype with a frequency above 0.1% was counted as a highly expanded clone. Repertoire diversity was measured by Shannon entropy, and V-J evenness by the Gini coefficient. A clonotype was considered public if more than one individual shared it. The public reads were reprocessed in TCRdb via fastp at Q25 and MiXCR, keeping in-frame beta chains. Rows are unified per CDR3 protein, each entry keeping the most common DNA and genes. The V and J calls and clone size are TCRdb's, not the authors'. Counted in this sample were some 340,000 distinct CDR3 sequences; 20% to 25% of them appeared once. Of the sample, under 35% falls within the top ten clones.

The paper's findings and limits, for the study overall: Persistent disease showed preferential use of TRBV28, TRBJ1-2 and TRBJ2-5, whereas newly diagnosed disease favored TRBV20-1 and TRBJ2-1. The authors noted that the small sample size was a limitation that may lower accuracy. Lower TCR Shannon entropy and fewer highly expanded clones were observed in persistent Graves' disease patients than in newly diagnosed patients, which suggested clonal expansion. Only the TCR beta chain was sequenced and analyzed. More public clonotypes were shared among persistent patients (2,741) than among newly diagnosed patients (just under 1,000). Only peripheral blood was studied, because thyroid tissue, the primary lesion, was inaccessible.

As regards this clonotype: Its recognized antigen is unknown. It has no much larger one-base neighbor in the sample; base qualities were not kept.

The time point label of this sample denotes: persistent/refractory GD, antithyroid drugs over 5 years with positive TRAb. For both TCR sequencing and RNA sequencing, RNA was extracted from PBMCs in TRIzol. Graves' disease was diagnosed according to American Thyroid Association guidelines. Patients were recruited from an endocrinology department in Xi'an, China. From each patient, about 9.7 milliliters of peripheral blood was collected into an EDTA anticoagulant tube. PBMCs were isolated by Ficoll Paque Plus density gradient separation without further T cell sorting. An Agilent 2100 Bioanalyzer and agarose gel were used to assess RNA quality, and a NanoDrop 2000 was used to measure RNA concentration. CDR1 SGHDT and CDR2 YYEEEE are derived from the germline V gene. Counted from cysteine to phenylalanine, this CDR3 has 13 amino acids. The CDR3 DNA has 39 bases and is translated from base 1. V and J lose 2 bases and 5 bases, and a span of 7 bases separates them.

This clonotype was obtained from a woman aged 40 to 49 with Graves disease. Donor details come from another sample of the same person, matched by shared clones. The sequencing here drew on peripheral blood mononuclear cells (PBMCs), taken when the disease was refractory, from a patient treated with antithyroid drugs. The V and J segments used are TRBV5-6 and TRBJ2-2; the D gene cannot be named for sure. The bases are TGTGCCAGCAGCTTTGTACCGACCGGGGAGCTGTTTTTT. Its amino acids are CASSFVPTGELFF.